Following are 26 T cell receptor beta chains from one sample sequenced in a study of cytomegalovirus exposure and HLA in healthy donors. The PCR contained 60 Vbeta and 13 Jbeta primers. TCRdb's table, derived via immunoSEQ multiplex PCR, lists solely in-frame clones and lacks some. The table shows about 140,000 clones, with more than 60% occurring only once. The sequenced sample was PBMCs. The receptors derive from a woman in her forties or fifties in good health and CMV-seropositive.

The J gene is TRBJ2-3, the V gene TRBV7-2; tentatively, D is TRBD2 (6 bases). Trimming cost V 1 base and J 5 bases, with 7 bases left between them. The CDR3 is 13 amino acids. Germline V gene lookup returns CDR1 SGHTA and CDR2 FQGNSA. CDR3: CASSLVREDTQYF. DNA of the CDR3: TGTGCCAGCAGCTTAGTGCGGGAAGATACGCAGTATTTT.

V and J are TRBV7-3 and TRBJ2-1, with 7 bases matching TRBD2. The V gene's germline CDR1 is SGHTA and CDR2 FQGTGA. The CDR3 totals 15 residues. V was clipped by 5 bases and J by 7 bases; unmatched bases: 11. For the CDR3, the DNA is TGTGCCAGCAGCCCGGGGGAGGGGAGGGGTAATGAGCAGTTCTTC. This encodes CASSPGEGRGNEQFF.

V gene TRBV6-1 combines with J gene TRBJ2-7, with unresolved D. Germline V gene data show CDR1 as MNHNS and CDR2 as SASEGT. The CDR3 has 12 amino acids. With 5 bases removed from V and 1 base from J, the gap between germline ends came to 6 bases. CDR3 amino acids: CASSSSSYEQYF. The CDR3 DNA reads TGTGCCAGCAGTTCGAGTTCCTACGAGCAGTACTTC.

This chain uses TRBV19 with TRBJ1-2; TRBD1 agrees at 8 bases. The germline V gene has CDR1 LNHDA and CDR2 SQIVND (reference sequence). The CDR3 has 15 amino acids. The ends lost 5 bases at V and 4 bases at J; junction bases unmatched: 9. The CDR3 protein is CASSSRPGQAYGYTF. The CDR3 DNA reads TGTGCCAGTAGTTCCCGCCCGGGACAGGCCTATGGCTACACCTTC.

The chain carries TRBV9 and TRBJ1-2; 8 bases agree with TRBD1. V lost 3 bases and J lost 8; bases outside the gene matches: 9. The CDR3 sequence is 14 residues long. The germline gives CDR1 SGDLS, CDR2 YYNGEE. As DNA, the CDR3 is TGTGCCAGCAGCGGACTGACAGGGGTTGTCGGCTACACCTTC. As protein: CASSGLTGVVGYTF.

This clone appeared a single time. V is TRBV9 and J is TRBJ2-6; D is unresolved. This CDR3 contains 14 residues. Germline CDR1 SGDLS, CDR2 YYNGEE. With 8 bases removed from V and 7 bases from J, the gap between germline ends came to 16 bases. The CDR3 sequence is CASRSPGLANVLTF. Written as DNA, the CDR3 is TGTGCCAGTCGTTCCCCGGGTCTTGCCAACGTCCTGACTTTC. Supplemented by reference TRBV9 and TRBJ2-6, the full variable domain reads DSGVTQTPKHLITATGQRVTLRCSPRSGDLSVYWYQQSLDQGLQFLIQYYNGEERAKGNILERFSAQQFPDLHSELNLSSLELGDSALYFCASRSPGLANVLTFGAGSRLTVL.

The V and J genes are TRBV6-1 and TRBJ2-7; 9 bases are shared with TRBD1. Germline-derived CDR1 and CDR2 are MNHNS and SASEGT. The V gene end was trimmed by 5 bases and the J gene end by 4 bases; junction bases not matched to a gene: 9. The CDR3 has 15 residues. The CDR3 protein is CASSFVGTGTYEQYF. The CDR3 DNA follows: TGTGCCAGCAGTTTTGTGGGGACAGGGACTTACGAGCAGTACTTC.

The rearrangement links TRBV7-9 to TRBJ2-7; TRBD1 matches 8 bases. The germline gives CDR1 SEHNR, CDR2 FQNEAQ (reference sequence). This CDR3 has 15 amino acids. The junction had 8 bases not matched to a gene; V was cut back by 4 bases and J by 3 bases. In DNA form, the CDR3 reads TGTGCCAGCAGCTCCGGACAGGGAACGAACTACGAGCAGTACTTC. This codes for CASSSGQGTNYEQYF.

The DNA for the CDR3 is TGTGCCAGCAGTTTTCGTGACGGAGGTAAAGAGACCCAGTACTTC. Translated, it gives CASSFRDGGKETQYF. The chain uses TRBV28 and TRBJ2-5; the D gene is possibly TRBD2 (5 bases). CDR1 is MDHEN and CDR2 is SYDVKM in the germline V gene. The V end was cut by 3 bases, the J end by 3 bases, with 14 bases between. The CDR3 loop spans 15 amino acids.

The chain joins TRBV6-5 to TRBJ1-1, with a possible D match to TRBD1 (5 bases). The germline V and J ends were trimmed by 2 bases and 7 bases, with 11 bases remaining between them. The CDR3 has 13 residues. Germline V gene lookup returns CDR1 MNHEY and CDR2 SVGAGI. The CDR3 here is CASSYGGIGEAFF. DNA of the CDR3: TGTGCCAGCAGTTACGGGGGGATAGGTGAAGCTTTCTTT.

This rearrangement joins TRBV5-1 to TRBJ2-5; the match to TRBD2 covers 9 bases. CDR3 length: 14 residues. Unmatched junction bases numbered 3, after V lost 1 base and J lost 5 bases. Germline values: CDR1 SGHRS, CDR2 YFSETQ. The DNA of the CDR3 is TGCGCCAGCAGCTTGACAGCGGGGGGTGAGACCCAGTACTTC. Translating it yields CASSLTAGGETQYF.

The chain links TRBV9 to TRBJ1-2; D is undetermined. Germline loops: CDR1 SGDLS, CDR2 YYNGEE. The CDR3 is 13 amino acids. V lost 2 bases and J lost 8, with 13 bases in between. The CDR3: CASSVYNAVGYTF. The CDR3 DNA is TGTGCCAGCAGCGTGTATAACGCAGTCGGCTACACCTTC.

V gene TRBV18 combines with J gene TRBJ1-3; D gene ambiguous. This CDR3 region has 18 residues. The V gene's germline CDR1 is KGHSH and CDR2 LQKENI. V was shortened by 1 base and J by 0 bases, with 16 bases between the two germline ends. The CDR3 loop reads CASSPLLAWRDSGNTIYF. The CDR3 nucleotides read TGTGCCAGCTCACCACTTCTCGCTTGGAGGGACTCTGGAAACACCATATATTTT.

The chain couples TRBV2 to TRBJ1-4; the D is unclear. V dropped 5 bases and J dropped 2 bases, with 18 bases sitting between them. The CDR3 spans 17 residues. Germline V gene sequence: CDR1 SNHLY, CDR2 FYNNEI. CDR3 in DNA: TGTGCCAGCAGTAGAGAGTCCCCCCGAGCGACTAATGAAAAACTGTTTTTT. Translation gives CASSRESPRATNEKLFF.

The J gene is TRBJ2-5, the V gene TRBV6-5; tentatively, D is TRBD1 (6 bases). Trimming cost V 5 bases and J 1 base, with 11 bases left between them. Germline CDR1 is MNHEY and CDR2 is SVGAGI. The CDR3 is made up of 14 amino acids. Written as DNA, the CDR3 is TGTGCCAGCAGTGCCCGGACAGCCCAAGAGACCCAGTACTTC. It encodes CASSARTAQETQYF.

This clone was counted between two and nine times. V is TRBV5-4 and J is TRBJ2-5; 8 bases line up with TRBD2. CDR3 length: 14 amino acids. CDR1 SGHNT and CDR2 YYREEE come from the germline V gene (reference sequence). The junction had 3 bases not matched to a gene; V was cut back by 4 bases and J by 1 base. CDR3 in amino acids: CASSLGLAQETQYF. The CDR3 nucleotides are TGTGCCAGCAGCCTCGGACTAGCCCAAGAGACCCAGTACTTC.

This clone was recorded a few times. The chain links TRBV7-9 to TRBJ2-1, with 9 positions matching TRBD1. V lost 3 bases to trimming and J lost 10 bases; unmatched junction nucleotides: 1. Per the germline V gene, CDR1 is SEHNR and CDR2 is FQNEAQ (reference sequence). This CDR3 is 12 amino acids long. Here the CDR3 reads CASSFDRGEQFF. In DNA, the CDR3 is TGTGCCAGCAGCTTCGACAGGGGGGAGCAGTTCTTC. Complete variable domain (other parts from reference TRBV7-9 and TRBJ2-1): DTGVSQNPRHKITKRGQNVTFRCDPISEHNRLYWYRQTLGQGPEFLTYFQNEAQLEKSRLLSDRFSAERPKGSFSTLEIQRTEQGDSAMYLCASSFDRGEQFFGPGTRLTVL.

The chain employs TRBV7-2 and TRBJ2-1, with a weak D call TRBD1 (6 bases). Trimming pared 8 bases from V and 3 bases from J, leaving 11 bases between. The CDR3 consists of 13 residues. Germline loops: CDR1 SGHTA, CDR2 FQGNSA. For the CDR3, the DNA is TGTGCCAGCCGAGGGGGAGACTACAATGAGCAGTTCTTC. As protein: CASRGGDYNEQFF.

This clone has just a few counts. The rearrangement links TRBV15 to TRBJ1-1, with 9 bases that match TRBD1. Germline CDR1 reads LNHNV; CDR2 reads YYDKDF (reference sequence). With V trimmed by 3 bases and J by 5 bases, 13 bases remained unmatched. CDR3 length: 17 residues. The CDR3: CATSSSEAGQGGTEAFF. CDR3 DNA sequence: TGTGCCACCAGCAGCTCCGAAGCGGGACAGGGTGGGACTGAAGCTTTCTTT.

The V call is TRBV5-1, the J call TRBJ1-2; 7 nucleotides match TRBD1. The CDR3 runs to 13 residues. V was clipped by 2 bases and J by 3 bases; unmatched bases: 1. Germline lookup yields CDR1 SGHRS and CDR2 YFSETQ. The CDR3 sequence is CASSLTGDYGYTF. In DNA form, the CDR3 reads TGCGCCAGCAGCTTAACAGGGGACTATGGCTACACCTTC.

This clone was observed a handful of times. The chain links TRBV7-3 to TRBJ2-7; maybe TRBD2 (5 bases). This CDR3 contains 15 residues. Germline CDR1 and CDR2: SGHTA and FQGTGA. V was pared by 6 bases and J by 0 bases, with 15 bases between. This chain's CDR3 is CASRAPLGNSYEQYF. The CDR3 nucleotides read TGTGCCAGCAGGGCCCCGCTCGGGAACTCCTACGAGCAGTACTTC.

Regarding this clone: At one end, the junction sequence differs from germline, possibly due to a read error. V usage is TRBV7-7 and J usage is TRBJ2-3, with 9 bases aligning to TRBD2. This CDR3 has 14 amino acids. Germline V lookup: CDR1 SSHAT, CDR2 FNYEAQ (reference sequence). CDR3 DNA: TGTGCTAGCAGCGAGCGGGGGGACACAGATACGCAGTATTTT. Translating it yields CASSERGDTDTQYF.

V and J are TRBV7-3 and TRBJ2-5, with 9 positions matching TRBD1. Germline V gene sequence: CDR1 SGHTA, CDR2 FQGTGA. The CDR3 consists of 14 residues. V lost 5 bases and J lost 5; bases outside the gene matches: 6. The CDR3 loop is CASSRTGGWETQYF. CDR3 DNA sequence: TGTGCCAGCAGCCGAACAGGGGGCTGGGAGACCCAGTACTTC.

This clone showed up just once. The V call is TRBV5-6, the J call TRBJ2-7; possible D gene TRBD1, 6 bases. The germline V and J ends were trimmed by 1 base and 5 bases, with 16 bases remaining between them. The length of the CDR3 is 15 residues. Germline V lookup: CDR1 SGHDT, CDR2 YYEEEE. CDR3: CASSLLQGGPHEQYF. The CDR3 coding sequence is TGTGCCAGCAGCTTGCTACAGGGTGGTCCCCACGAGCAGTACTTC. The whole variable domain, filled in from reference TRBV5-6 and TRBJ2-7, reads DAGVTQSPTHLIKTRGQQVTLRCSPKSGHDTVSWYQQALGQGPQFIFQYYEEEERQRGNFPDRFSGHQFPNYSSELNVNALLLGDSALYLCASSLLQGGPHEQYFGPGTRLTVT.

This chain links TRBV4-2 with TRBJ2-5; D may be TRBD2 (5 bases). Judging by the DNA end, TRBJ2-7 fits better; the J call may be wrong. This CDR3 comprises 16 residues. Per the germline V gene, CDR1 is LGHNA and CDR2 is YNFKEQ. Here the CDR3 reads CASSQEGRVSGYEQYF. CDR3 bases: TGTGCCAGCAGCCAAGAAGGAAGGGTATCGGGATACGAGCAGTACTTC.

The chain recombines TRBV19 with TRBJ2-3; D perhaps matches TRBD1 (5 bases). There are 16 residues in the CDR3. V shed 3 bases and J shed 8 bases, with 21 bases lying between them. Looked up from germline, CDR1 is LNHDA and CDR2 is SQIVND (reference sequence). The CDR3 bases are TGTGCCAGTAGTATTACAGGTGGGGTATCTTACGGTACGCAGTATTTT. As protein: CASSITGGVSYGTQYF.